Below, 2 T cell receptor beta chains from the same sample are listed, as sequenced in a study of beta chain features in type 1 diabetes. Expressed TCRB transcripts were sequenced after all isolated RNA was converted to cDNA. TCRdb's table, derived via immunoSEQ multiplex PCR, lists solely in-frame clones and lacks some. The sample consists of fewer than 200,000 clones, approximately 13% of them appearing once. The sequenced sample was central memory CD4+ T cells from blood. All receptors come from a woman aged 18-29 years in good health.

The rearrangement uses TRBV2 and TRBJ2-3, with a tentative D call TRBD2 (7 bases). The CDR3 length is 13 residues. V dropped 4 bases and J dropped 8 bases, with 13 bases sitting between them. Germline-derived CDR1 and CDR2 are SNHLY and FYNNEI. The DNA for the CDR3 is TGTGCCAGCAGTGGGCGGGGGCGGGGTACGCAGTATTTT. Protein sequence: CASSGRGRGTQYF.

The chain uses TRBV27 and TRBJ1-1; TRBD1 matches at 9 bases. Germline values: CDR1 MNHEY, CDR2 SMNVEV (reference sequence). CDR3 size: 15 residues. After removal of 6 bases from V and 1 base from J, the junction contained 6 bases not matched to a gene. CDR3 loop: CASRRWTGENTEAFF. The CDR3, as DNA: TGTGCCAGCAGGCGATGGACAGGGGAGAACACTGAAGCTTTCTTT.